This TCR beta chain is from a study of patients and donors after allogeneic stem cell transplantation. CDR1 LGHDT and CDR2 YNNKEL come from the germline V gene (reference sequence). This CDR3 contains 14 residues. V gave up 6 bases and J gave up 0 bases, with 9 bases separating them. This clonotype was counted ten times or more. TCRdb analysed the RT-PCR reads with MiXCR anew, one entry per CDR3 protein. Among some 160,000 distinct CDR3 sequences, about 24% were seen once, and the ten largest hold 26%. This clonotype was obtained from a human donor who was either an allogeneic HSCT recipient or a stem cell or donor lymphocyte infusion donor (not recorded which). It is not recorded whose cells these are; they may come from a transplant donor. This chain connects TRBV3-1 to TRBJ1-3, with D unresolved. Sequenced input: blood, either unsorted or a sorted T cell fraction (not recorded which). The CDR3 sequence: CASSPGNSGNTIYF. The DNA for the CDR3 is TGTGCCAGCAGTCCCGGGAACTCTGGAAACACCATATATTTT.